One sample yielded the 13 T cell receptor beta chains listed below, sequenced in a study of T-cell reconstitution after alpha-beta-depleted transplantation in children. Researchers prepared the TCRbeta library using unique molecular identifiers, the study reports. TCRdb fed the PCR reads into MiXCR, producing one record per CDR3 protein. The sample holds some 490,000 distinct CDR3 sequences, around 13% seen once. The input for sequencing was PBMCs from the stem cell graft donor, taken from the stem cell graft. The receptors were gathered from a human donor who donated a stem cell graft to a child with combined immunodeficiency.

The CDR3 loop reads CASSLGAWEQYF. The CDR3 DNA reads as TGTGCCAGCAGCTTAGGTGCGTGGGAGCAGTACTTC. The genes are TRBV7-2 and TRBJ2-7, with D uncertain. Germline CDR1 and CDR2: SGHTA and FQGNSA. With 1 base removed from V and 7 bases from J, the gap between germline ends came to 8 bases. The CDR3 runs to 12 residues.

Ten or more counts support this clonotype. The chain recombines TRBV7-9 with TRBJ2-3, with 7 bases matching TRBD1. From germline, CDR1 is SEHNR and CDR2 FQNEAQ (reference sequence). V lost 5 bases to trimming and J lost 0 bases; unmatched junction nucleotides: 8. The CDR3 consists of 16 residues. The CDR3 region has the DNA TGTGCCAGCAGCCGCACCGGGACAGTCAGCACAGATACGCAGTATTTT. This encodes CASSRTGTVSTDTQYF. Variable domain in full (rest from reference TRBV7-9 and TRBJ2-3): DTGVSQNPRHKITKRGQNVTFRCDPISEHNRLYWYRQTLGQGPEFLTYFQNEAQLEKSRLLSDRFSAERPKGSFSTLEIQRTEQGDSAMYLCASSRTGTVSTDTQYFGPGTRLTVL.

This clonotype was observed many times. CDR3 sequence reads: CSAEGRDSYEQYF. In nucleotides, the CDR3 is TGCAGTGCAGAGGGAAGGGACTCCTACGAGCAGTACTTC. The rearrangement uses TRBV20-1 and TRBJ2-7, with D possibly being TRBD2 (5 bases). This CDR3 spans 13 amino acids. Germline lookup yields CDR1 DFQATT and CDR2 SNEGSKA (reference sequence). Trimming shortened V by 6 bases and J by 0 bases, and 12 bases separated the two germline ends.

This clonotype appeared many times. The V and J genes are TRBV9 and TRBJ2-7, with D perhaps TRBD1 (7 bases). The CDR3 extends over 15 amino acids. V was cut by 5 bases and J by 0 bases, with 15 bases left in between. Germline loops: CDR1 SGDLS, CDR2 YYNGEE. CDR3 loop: CASSAGQLSSYEQYF. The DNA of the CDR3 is TGTGCCAGCAGTGCGGGACAGCTAAGCTCCTACGAGCAGTACTTC. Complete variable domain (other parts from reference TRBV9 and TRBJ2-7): DSGVTQTPKHLITATGQRVTLRCSPRSGDLSVYWYQQSLDQGLQFLIQYYNGEERAKGNILERFSAQQFPDLHSELNLSSLELGDSALYFCASSAGQLSSYEQYFGPGTRLTVT.

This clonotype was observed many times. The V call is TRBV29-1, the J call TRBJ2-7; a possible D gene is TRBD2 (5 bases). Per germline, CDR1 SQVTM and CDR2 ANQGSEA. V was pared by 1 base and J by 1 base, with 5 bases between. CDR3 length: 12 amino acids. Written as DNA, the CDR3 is TGCAGCGTTGAAGCGGGATCCTACGAGCAGTACTTC. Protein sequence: CSVEAGSYEQYF.

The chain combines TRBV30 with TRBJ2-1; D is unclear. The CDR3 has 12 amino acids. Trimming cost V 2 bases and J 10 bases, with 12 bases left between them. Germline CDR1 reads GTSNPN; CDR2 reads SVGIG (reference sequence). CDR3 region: CAWSLWAREQFF. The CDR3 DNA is TGTGCCTGGAGTCTTTGGGCTAGGGAGCAGTTCTTC.

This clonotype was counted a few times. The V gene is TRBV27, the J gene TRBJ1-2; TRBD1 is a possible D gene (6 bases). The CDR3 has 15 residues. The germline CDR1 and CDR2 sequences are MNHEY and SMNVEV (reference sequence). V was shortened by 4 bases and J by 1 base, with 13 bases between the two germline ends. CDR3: CASSSHQGYNYGYTF. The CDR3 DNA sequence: TGTGCCAGCAGTTCCCATCAGGGGTATAACTATGGCTACACCTTC.

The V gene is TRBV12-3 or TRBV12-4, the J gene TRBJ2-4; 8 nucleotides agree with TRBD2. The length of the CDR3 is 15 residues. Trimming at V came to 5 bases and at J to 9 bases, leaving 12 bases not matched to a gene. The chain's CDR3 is CASSPKGLEIPIQYF. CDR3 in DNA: TGTGCCAGCAGTCCCAAGGGACTAGAAATACCCATTCAGTACTTC.

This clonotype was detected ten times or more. The CDR3 DNA follows: TGTGCCAGCAGTCGGCTAGCGGGAGGATACTACGAGCAGTACTTC. It translates to CASSRLAGGYYEQYF. This chain links TRBV6-2 or TRBV6-3 with TRBJ2-7; 11 nucleotides agree with TRBD2. CDR1 and CDR2 (germline): MNHEY, SVGEGT. The CDR3 totals 15 residues. V was pared by 5 bases and J by 3 bases, with 6 bases of the junction left unmatched.

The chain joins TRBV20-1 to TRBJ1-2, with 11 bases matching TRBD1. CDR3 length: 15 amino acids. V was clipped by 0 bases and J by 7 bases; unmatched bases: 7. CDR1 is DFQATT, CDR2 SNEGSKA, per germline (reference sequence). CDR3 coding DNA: TGCAGTGCTAGAGATCTGGACAGGGGGCGCGGTGGCTACACCTTC. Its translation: CSARDLDRGRGGYTF.

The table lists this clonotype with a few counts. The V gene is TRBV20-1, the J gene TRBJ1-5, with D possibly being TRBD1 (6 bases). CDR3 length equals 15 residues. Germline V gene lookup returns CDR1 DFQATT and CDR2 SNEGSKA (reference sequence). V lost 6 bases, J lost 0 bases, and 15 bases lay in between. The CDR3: CSAQNYRDSNQPQHF. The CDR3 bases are TGCAGTGCCCAAAATTACAGGGATAGCAATCAGCCCCAGCATTTT.

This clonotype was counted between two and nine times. Here the CDR3 DNA reads TGCGCCAGCAGCTTGGGGGACAGCCAAGAGACCCAGTACTTC. Its translation is CASSLGDSQETQYF. This rearrangement joins TRBV5-1 to TRBJ2-5; 7 bases map to TRBD1. Germline lookup yields CDR1 SGHRS and CDR2 YFSETQ. There are 14 residues in the CDR3. After removal of 0 bases from V and 1 base from J, the junction contained 0 bases not matched to a gene.

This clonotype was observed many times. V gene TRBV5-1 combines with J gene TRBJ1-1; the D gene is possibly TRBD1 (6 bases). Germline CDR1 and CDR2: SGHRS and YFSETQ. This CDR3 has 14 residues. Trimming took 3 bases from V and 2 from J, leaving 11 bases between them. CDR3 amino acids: CASSSGTHNTEAFF. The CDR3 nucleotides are TGCGCCAGCAGCTCCGGGACACACAACACTGAAGCTTTCTTT.